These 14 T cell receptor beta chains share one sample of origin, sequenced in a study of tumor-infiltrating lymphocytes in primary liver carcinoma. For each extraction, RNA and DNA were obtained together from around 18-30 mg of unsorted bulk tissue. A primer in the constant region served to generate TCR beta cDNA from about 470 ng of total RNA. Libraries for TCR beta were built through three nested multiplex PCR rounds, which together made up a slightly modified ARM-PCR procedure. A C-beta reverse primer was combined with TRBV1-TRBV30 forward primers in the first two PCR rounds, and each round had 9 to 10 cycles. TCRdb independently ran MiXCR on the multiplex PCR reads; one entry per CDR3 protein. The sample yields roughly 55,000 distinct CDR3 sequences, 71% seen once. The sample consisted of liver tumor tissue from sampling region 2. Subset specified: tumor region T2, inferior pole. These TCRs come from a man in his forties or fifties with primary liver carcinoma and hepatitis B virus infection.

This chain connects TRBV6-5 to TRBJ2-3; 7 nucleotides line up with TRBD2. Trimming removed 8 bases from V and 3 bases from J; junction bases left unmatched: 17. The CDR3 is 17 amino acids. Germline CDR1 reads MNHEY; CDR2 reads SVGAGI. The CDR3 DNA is TGTGCCAGCCACGATCAGGACGGGAGGAATGAGACAGATACGCAGTATTTT. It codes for CASHDQDGRNETDTQYF.

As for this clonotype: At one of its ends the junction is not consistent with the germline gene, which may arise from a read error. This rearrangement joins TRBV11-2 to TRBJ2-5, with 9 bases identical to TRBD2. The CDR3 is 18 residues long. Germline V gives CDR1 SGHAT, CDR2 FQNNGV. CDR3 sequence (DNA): TGTGCCAACAGCTTAGATCCTTGGTTTAGCGGGAGAGGAGAGACCCAGTACTTC. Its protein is CANSLDPWFSGRGETQYF.

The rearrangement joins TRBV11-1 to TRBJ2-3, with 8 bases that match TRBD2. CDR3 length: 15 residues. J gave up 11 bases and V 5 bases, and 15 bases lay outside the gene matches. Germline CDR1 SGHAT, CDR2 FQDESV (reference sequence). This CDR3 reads CASSPGTSGSNMQYF. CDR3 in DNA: TGTGCCAGCAGCCCCGGGACAAGCGGGAGCAATATGCAGTATTTT.

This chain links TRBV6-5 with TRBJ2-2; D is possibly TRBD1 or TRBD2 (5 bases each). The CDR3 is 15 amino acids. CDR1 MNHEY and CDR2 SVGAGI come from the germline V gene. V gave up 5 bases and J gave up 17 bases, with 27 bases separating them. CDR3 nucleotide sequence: TGTGCCAGCAGTCCAGTTTCCACGGACACCGGGGACCTATTTTTT. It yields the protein CASSPVSTDTGDLFF.

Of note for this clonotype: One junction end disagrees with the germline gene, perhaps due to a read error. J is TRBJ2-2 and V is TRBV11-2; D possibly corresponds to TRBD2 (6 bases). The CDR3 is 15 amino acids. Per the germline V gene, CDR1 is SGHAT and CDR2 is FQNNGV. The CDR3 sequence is CASSFAGSNTVELLF. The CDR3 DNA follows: TGCGCCAGCAGCTTTGCGGGATCGAACACCGTGGAGCTGTTATTT. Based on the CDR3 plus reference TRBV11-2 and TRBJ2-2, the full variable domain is EAGVAQSPRYKIIEKRQSVAFWCNPISGHATLYWYQQILGQGPKLLIQFQNNGVVDDSQLPKDRFSAERLKGVDSTLKIQPAKLEDSAVYLCASSFAGSNTVELLFGEGSRLTVL.

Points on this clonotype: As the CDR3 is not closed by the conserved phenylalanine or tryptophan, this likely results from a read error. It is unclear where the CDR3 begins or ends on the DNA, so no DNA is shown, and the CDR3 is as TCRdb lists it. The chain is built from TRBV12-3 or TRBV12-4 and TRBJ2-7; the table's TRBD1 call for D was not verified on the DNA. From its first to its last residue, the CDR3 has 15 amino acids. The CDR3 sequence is CASSLGQWANYEQYL.

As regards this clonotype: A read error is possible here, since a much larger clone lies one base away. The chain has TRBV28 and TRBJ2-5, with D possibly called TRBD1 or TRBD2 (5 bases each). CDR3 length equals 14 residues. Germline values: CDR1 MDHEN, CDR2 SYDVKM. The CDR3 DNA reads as TGTGCCAGCACCTTGAGGGGCGGACAAGAGACCCGGTACTTC. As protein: CASTLRGGQETRYF.

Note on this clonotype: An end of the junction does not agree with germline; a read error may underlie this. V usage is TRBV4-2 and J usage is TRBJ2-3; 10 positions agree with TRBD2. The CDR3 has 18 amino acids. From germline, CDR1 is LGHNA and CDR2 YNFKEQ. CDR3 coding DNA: TGTGCCAGCAGCCAGGTGGCACTTCTAGCGGGAGCGACAGATATGCAGTATTTT. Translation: CASSQVALLAGATDMQYF.

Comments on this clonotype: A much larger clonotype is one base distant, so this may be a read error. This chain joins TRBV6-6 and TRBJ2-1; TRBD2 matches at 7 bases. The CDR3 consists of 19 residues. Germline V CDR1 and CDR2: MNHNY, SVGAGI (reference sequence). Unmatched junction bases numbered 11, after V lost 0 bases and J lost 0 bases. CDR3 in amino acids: CASSYSLTGGSSSYNEQFF. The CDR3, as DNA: TGTGCCAGCAGTTACTCACTAACGGGAGGATCGAGCTCCTACAATGAGCAGTTCTTC.

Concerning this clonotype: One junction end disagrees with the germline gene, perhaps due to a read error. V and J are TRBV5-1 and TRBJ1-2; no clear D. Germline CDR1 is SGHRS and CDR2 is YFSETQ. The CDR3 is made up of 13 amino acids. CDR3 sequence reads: CASSSINAICYIF. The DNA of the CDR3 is TGCGCCAGCAGTTCGATCAACGCTATCTGCTACATCTTC.

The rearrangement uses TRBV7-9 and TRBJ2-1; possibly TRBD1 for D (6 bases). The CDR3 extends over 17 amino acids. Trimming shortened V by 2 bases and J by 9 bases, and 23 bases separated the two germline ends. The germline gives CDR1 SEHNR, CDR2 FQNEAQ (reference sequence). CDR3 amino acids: CASSLPYQGPRTGEQFF. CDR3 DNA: TGTGCCAGCAGCTTACCATATCAGGGGCCTAGAACAGGTGAGCAGTTCTTC.

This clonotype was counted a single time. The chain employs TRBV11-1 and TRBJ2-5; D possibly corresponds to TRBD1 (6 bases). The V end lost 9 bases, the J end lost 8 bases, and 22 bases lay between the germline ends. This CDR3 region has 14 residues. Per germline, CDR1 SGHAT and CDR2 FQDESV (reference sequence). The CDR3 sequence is CASSRQVEVDTQYF. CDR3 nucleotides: TGTGCCAGTAGTAGACAGGTGGAGGTGGATACCCAGTACTTC.

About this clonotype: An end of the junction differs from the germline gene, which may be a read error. CDR3 coding DNA: TGTGCCAGCAGTTACTCGTCGATCAGGGAGTTGTTTTTT. As protein: CASSYSSIRELFF. V gene TRBV6-5 combines with J gene TRBJ2-2; D tentatively fits TRBD1 or TRBD2 (5 bases each). The CDR3 covers 13 residues. Germline CDR1 reads MNHEY; CDR2 reads SVGAGI.

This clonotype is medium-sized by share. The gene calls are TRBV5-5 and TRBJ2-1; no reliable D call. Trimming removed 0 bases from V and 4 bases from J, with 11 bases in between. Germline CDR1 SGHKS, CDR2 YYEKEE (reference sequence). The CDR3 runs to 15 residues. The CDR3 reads CASSLVPGRYNEQFF. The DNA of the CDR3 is TGTGCCAGCAGCTTGGTTCCCGGACGGTACAATGAGCAGTTCTTC.